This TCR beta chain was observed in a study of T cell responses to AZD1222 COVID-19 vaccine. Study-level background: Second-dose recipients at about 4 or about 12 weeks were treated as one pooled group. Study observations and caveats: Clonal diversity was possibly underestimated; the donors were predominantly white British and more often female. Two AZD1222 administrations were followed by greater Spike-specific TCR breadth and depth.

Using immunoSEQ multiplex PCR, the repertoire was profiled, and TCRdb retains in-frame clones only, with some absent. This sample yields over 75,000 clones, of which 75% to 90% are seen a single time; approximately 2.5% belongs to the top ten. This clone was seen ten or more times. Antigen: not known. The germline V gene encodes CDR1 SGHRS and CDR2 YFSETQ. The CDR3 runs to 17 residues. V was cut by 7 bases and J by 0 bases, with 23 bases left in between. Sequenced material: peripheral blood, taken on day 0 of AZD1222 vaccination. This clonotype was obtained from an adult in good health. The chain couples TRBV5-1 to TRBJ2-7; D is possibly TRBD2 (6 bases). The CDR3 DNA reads TGCGCCAGCTCTCGGGTCGGGAGAGCGGCCCTCTCCTACGAGCAGTACTTC. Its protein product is CASSRVGRAALSYEQYF.